These 3 T cell receptor beta chains were all obtained from the same sample, sequenced in a study of blood T cells in healthy people across ages. Then a second PCR, running roughly 6 to 11 cycles, was carried out with a sample-barcoded 5' primer and a J-beta primer mix. Via MiXCR, TCRdb re-called the 5' RACE reads, giving one row per CDR3 protein. Here the sample spans just over 1 million distinct CDR3 sequences, 45% being singletons. The source material was blood. The receptor source for this set is a woman in her fifties or sixties in good health.

This clonotype was picked up a small number of times. The V and J genes are TRBV2 and TRBJ2-3, with 11 bases lining up with TRBD2. Germline lookup yields CDR1 SNHLY and CDR2 FYNNEI. J lost 3 bases, V lost 6 bases, and 8 bases had no gene match. This CDR3 is 16 amino acids long. DNA of the CDR3: TGTGCCAGCAGAGGGGGGAGACTAGCGGGAACAGATACGCAGTATTTT. Translation: CASRGGRLAGTDTQYF.

As for this clonotype: Germline is not matched at one junction end, which may reflect a read error. The chain employs TRBV7-9 and TRBJ2-7; no clear D. Germline CDR1 reads SEHNR; CDR2 reads FQNEAQ (reference sequence). The CDR3 contains 12 residues. CDR3 sequence (DNA): TGTGCCGGCAGCGCCAACTCCTACGAGCAGTACTTC. Protein sequence: CAGSANSYEQYF.

The J gene is TRBJ2-1, the V gene TRBV12-5; TRBD2 aligns across 8 bases. CDR3 length equals 12 residues. Unmatched junction bases numbered 1, after V lost 2 bases and J lost 10 bases. Germline values: CDR1 LGHNT, CDR2 FRNRAP. Here the CDR3 reads CASGLPGGEQFF. CDR3 DNA: TGTGCTAGTGGTTTGCCGGGAGGGGAGCAGTTCTTC.